This TCR beta chain was obtained from a study of T cell responses to AZD1222 COVID-19 vaccine. At the level of the study: The analysis combined second doses at about 4 or about 12 weeks. Findings and limits, study-wide: The CD4 TCRs associated with vaccination extended across spike and predominated at 160-218 and 743-854. Most donors were white British, females outnumbered males, and clonal diversity was possibly underestimated.

Measured with immunoSEQ multiplex PCR; TCRdb has only the in-frame clones, and not every one. The profile shows more than 100,000 clones, about 85% of them singletons. In germline, CDR1 is MNHEY, CDR2 SVGAGI. CDR3 length: 13 residues. The trim removed 6 bases at V and 4 bases at J, leaving 3 bases unmatched. This clone was observed a single time. The antigen is unknown. Source: peripheral blood, taken on day 0 of AZD1222 vaccination. The chain carries TRBV6-5 and TRBJ1-2; 9 bases are shared with TRBD1. The receptor comes from an adult in good health. The CDR3 coding sequence is TGTGCCAGCAGGACAGGGGGGGTCTATGGCTACACCTTC. This encodes CASRTGGVYGYTF.